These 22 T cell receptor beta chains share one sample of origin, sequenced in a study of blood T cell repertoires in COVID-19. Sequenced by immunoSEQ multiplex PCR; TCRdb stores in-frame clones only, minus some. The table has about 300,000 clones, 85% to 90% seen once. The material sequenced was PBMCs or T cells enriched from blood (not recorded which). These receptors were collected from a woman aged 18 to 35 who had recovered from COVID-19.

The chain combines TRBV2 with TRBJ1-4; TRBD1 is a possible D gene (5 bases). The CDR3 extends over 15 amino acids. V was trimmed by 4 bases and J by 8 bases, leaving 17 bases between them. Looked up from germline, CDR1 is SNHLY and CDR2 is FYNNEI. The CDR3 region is CASSAETGRGEKLFF. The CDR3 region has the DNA TGTGCCAGCAGTGCCGAGACGGGCCGGGGGGAAAAACTGTTTTTT.

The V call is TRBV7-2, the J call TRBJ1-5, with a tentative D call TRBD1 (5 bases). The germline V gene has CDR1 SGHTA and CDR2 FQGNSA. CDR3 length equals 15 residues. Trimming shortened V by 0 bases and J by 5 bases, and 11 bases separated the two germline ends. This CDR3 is CASSLAGGVDQPQHF. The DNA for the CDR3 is TGTGCCAGCAGCTTAGCGGGGGGAGTTGATCAGCCCCAGCATTTT.

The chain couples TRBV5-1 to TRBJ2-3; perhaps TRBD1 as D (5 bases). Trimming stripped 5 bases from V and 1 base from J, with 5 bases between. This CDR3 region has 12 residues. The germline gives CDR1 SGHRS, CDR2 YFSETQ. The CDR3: CASRQGTDTQYF. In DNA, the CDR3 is TGCGCCAGCAGACAGGGCACAGATACGCAGTATTTT.

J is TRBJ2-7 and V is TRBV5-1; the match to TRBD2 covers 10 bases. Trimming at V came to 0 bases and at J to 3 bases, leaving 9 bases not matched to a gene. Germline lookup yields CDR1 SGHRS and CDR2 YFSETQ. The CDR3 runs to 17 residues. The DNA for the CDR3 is TGCGCCAGCAGCTTGGGTCCTAGCGGGAGCTCCAACTACGAGCAGTACTTC. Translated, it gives CASSLGPSGSSNYEQYF.

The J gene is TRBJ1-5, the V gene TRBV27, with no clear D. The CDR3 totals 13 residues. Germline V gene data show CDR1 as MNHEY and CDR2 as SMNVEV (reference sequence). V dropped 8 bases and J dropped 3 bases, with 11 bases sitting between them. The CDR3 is CASRRVPNQPQHF. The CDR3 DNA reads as TGTGCCAGCCGCCGCGTCCCCAATCAGCCCCAGCATTTT.

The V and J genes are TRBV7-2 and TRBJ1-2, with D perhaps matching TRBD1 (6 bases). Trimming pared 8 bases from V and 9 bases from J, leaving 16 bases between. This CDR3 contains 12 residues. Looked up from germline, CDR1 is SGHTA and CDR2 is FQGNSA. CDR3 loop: CASGRDNPSYTF. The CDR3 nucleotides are TGTGCCAGCGGTCGGGACAACCCTAGCTACACCTTC. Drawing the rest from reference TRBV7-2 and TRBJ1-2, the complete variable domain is GAGVSQSPSNKVTEKGKDVELRCDPISGHTALYWYRQSLGQGLEFLIYFQGNSAPDKSGLPSDRFSAERTGGSVSTLTIQRTQQEDSAVYLCASGRDNPSYTFGSGTRLTVV.

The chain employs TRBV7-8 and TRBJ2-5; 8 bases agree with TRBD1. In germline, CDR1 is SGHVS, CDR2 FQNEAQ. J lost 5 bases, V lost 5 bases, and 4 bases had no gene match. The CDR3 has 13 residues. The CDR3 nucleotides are TGTGCCAGCAGCCGGGACAGGCGGGAGACCCAGTACTTC. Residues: CASSRDRRETQYF.

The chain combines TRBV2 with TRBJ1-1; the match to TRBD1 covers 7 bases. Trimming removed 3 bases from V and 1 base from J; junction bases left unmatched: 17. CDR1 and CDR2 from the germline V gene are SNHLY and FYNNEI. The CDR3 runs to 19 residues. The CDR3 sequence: CASSDSWISNGDRNTEAFF. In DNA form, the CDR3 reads TGTGCCAGCAGTGACTCTTGGATTAGTAATGGGGACAGGAACACTGAAGCTTTCTTT.

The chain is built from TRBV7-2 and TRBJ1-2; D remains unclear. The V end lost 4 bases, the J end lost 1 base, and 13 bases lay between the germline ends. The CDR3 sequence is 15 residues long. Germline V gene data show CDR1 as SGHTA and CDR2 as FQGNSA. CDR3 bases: TGTGCCAGCAGCTCCTACTCGGGTCTTAACTATGGCTACACCTTC. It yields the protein CASSSYSGLNYGYTF.

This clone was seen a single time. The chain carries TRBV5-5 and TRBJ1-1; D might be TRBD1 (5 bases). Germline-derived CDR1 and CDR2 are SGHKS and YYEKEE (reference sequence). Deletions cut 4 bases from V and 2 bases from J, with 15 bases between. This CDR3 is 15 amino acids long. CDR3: CASSRSRAGNTEAFF. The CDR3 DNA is TGTGCCAGCAGCCGTTCCAGGGCAGGCAACACTGAAGCTTTCTTT. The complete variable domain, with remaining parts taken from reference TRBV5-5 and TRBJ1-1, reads DAGVTQSPTHLIKTRGQQVTLRCSPISGHKSVSWYQQVLGQGPQFIFQYYEKEERGRGNFPDRFSARQFPNYSSELNVNALLLGDSALYLCASSRSRAGNTEAFFGQGTRLTVV.

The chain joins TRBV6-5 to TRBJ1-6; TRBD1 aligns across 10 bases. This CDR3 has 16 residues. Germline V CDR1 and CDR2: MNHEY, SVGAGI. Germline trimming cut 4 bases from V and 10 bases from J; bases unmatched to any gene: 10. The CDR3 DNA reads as TGTGCCAGCAGTTTAGAGGCGGGACAGGGGAGGTCACCCCTCCACTTT. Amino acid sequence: CASSLEAGQGRSPLHF.

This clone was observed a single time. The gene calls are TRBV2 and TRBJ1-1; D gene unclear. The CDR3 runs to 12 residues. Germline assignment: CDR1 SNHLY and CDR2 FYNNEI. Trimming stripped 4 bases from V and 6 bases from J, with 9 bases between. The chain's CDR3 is CASSGTLSEAFF. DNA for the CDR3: TGTGCCAGCAGTGGCACTTTGTCTGAAGCTTTCTTT.

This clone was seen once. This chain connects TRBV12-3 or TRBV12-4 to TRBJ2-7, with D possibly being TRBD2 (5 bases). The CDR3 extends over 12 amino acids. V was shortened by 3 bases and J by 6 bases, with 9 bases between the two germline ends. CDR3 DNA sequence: TGTGCCAGCAGTTTGATTAGCGCCGAGCAGTACTTC. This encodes CASSLISAEQYF.

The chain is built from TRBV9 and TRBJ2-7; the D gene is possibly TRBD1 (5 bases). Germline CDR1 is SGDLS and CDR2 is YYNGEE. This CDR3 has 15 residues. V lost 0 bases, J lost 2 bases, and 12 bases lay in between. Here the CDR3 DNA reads TGTGCCAGCAGCGTAGACGACAGACCCCCCTACGAGCAGTACTTC. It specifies CASSVDDRPPYEQYF. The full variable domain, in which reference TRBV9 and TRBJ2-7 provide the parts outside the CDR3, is DSGVTQTPKHLITATGQRVTLRCSPRSGDLSVYWYQQSLDQGLQFLIQYYNGEERAKGNILERFSAQQFPDLHSELNLSSLELGDSALYFCASSVDDRPPYEQYFGPGTRLTVT.

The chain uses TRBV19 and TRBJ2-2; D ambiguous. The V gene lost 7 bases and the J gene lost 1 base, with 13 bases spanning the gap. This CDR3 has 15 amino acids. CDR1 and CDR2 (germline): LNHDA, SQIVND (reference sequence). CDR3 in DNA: TGTGCCAGTAAGTCAGGCCAGATGAACACCGGGGAGCTGTTTTTT. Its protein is CASKSGQMNTGELFF.

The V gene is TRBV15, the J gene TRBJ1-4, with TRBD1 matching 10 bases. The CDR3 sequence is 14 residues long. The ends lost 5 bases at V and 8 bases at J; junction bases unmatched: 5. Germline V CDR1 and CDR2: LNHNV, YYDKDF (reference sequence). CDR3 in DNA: TGTGCCACCAGCCCCGACAGGGGGCAAGAAAAACTGTTTTTT. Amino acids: CATSPDRGQEKLFF.

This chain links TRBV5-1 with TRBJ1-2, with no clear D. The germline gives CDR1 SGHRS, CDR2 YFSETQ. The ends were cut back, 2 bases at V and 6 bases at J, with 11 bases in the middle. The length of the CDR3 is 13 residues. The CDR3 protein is CASSFESLDGYTF. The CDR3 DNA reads TGCGCCAGCAGCTTCGAGAGCTTGGATGGCTACACCTTC.

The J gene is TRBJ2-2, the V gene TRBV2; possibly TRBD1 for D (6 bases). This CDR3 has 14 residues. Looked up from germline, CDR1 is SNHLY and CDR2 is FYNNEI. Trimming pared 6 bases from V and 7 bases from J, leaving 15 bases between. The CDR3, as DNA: TGTGCCAGCAGCCACGCAGCAGGGGACGGGGAGCTGTTTTTT. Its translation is CASSHAAGDGELFF.

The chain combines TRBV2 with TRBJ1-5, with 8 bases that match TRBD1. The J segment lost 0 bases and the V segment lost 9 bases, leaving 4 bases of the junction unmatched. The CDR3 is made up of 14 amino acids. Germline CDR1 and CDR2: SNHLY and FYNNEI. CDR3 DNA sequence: TGTGCCAGTGGACAGGGTGATAGCAATCAGCCCCAGCATTTT. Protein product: CASGQGDSNQPQHF. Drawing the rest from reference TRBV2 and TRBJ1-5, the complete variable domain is EPEVTQTPSHQVTQMGQEVILRCVPISNHLYFYWYRQILGQKVEFLVSFYNNEISEKSEIFDDQFSVERPDGSNFTLKIRSTKLEDSAMYFCASGQGDSNQPQHFGDGTRLSIL.

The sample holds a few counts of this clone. The CDR3 is CASSEALRSRGGDEAFF. DNA of the CDR3: TGTGCCAGCAGTGAAGCGCTTCGGAGTAGAGGGGGCGACGAAGCTTTCTTT. V and J are TRBV6-1 and TRBJ1-1, with TRBD1 matching 7 bases. Germline CDR1 reads MNHNS; CDR2 reads SASEGT. The CDR3 loop spans 17 amino acids. The V gene end was trimmed by 0 bases and the J gene end by 8 bases; junction bases not matched to a gene: 15.

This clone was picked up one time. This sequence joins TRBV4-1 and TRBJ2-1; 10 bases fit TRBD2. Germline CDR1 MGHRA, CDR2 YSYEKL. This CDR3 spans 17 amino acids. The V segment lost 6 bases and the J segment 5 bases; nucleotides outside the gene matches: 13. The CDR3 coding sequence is TGCGCCAGCAGAGGACGGGAGCGGGGGGGCTTAAACAATGAGCAGTTCTTC. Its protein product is CASRGRERGGLNNEQFF.

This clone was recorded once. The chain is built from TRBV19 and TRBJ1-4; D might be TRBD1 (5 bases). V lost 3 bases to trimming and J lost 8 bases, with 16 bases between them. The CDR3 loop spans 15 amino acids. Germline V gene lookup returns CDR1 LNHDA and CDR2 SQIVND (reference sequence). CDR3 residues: CASSMASGVGEKLFF. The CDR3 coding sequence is TGTGCCAGTAGTATGGCCTCGGGGGTTGGCGAAAAACTGTTTTTT.